A selection of T cell receptor beta chains follows, all from one sample in a study of shared clonotypes between healthy human individuals. Data came from immunoSEQ multiplex PCR; TCRdb stores just in-frame clones and leaves some out. The profile shows 2 million to 3 million clones, approximately 93% of them singletons. The sample consisted of naive CD4+ T cells from PBMCs. All receptors derive from a young man in good health. Some clones in this sample may be carry-over from other donors' samples. CDR3s include the opening cysteine and the closing phenylalanine or tryptophan. Fields, in order: J gene, V gene, D gene, clone size, CDR3 protein, CDR3 DNA. D genes are given only for firm matches. Some rows have no size entry. The others give once, few or many, or a class for an expanded clone.

j_gene: TRBJ1-5
v_gene: TRBV7-2
d_gene: .
abundance: once
CDR3aa: CASSLGVTNQPQHF
CDR3nt: TGTGCCAGCAGCTTAGGAGTTACCAATCAGCCCCAGCATTTT

j_gene: TRBJ2-7
v_gene: TRBV6-6
d_gene: .
abundance: .
CDR3aa: CASSYERTYEQYF
CDR3nt: TGTGCCAGCAGTTACGAGAGGACCTACGAGCAGTACTTC

j_gene: TRBJ2-5
v_gene: TRBV10-2
d_gene: TRBD2
abundance: many
CDR3aa: CASSAFLGVAGSPKETQYF
CDR3nt: TGCGCCAGCAGTGCCTTCCTCGGGGTAGCGGGTTCCCCAAAAGAGACCCAGTACTTC

j_gene: TRBJ1-4
v_gene: TRBV7-9
d_gene: .
abundance: .
CDR3aa: CASSLRDGQKDEKLFF
CDR3nt: TGTGCCAGCAGCTTGAGGGACGGACAGAAGGACGAAAAACTGTTTTTT

j_gene: TRBJ2-7
v_gene: TRBV4-1
d_gene: TRBD2
abundance: .
CDR3aa: CASSRKVAGTSGTYSYEQYF
CDR3nt: TGCGCCAGCAGCCGGAAAGTTGCCGGGACTAGCGGGACCTACTCCTACGAGCAGTACTTC

j_gene: TRBJ2-3
v_gene: TRBV5-6
d_gene: TRBD2
abundance: once
CDR3aa: CASSLTSGRAADTQYF
CDR3nt: TGTGCCAGCAGCCTTACTAGCGGGAGGGCCGCAGATACGCAGTATTTT

j_gene: TRBJ2-3
v_gene: TRBV14
d_gene: .
abundance: .
CDR3aa: CASSVMGAGSDTQYF
CDR3nt: TGTGCCAGCAGCGTGATGGGGGCGGGCTCAGATACGCAGTATTTT

j_gene: TRBJ2-2
v_gene: TRBV7-3
d_gene: TRBD2
abundance: .
CDR3aa: CASSLYAGTSGELFF
CDR3nt: TGTGCCAGCAGCTTATACGCCGGGACTAGCGGGGAGCTGTTTTTT

j_gene: TRBJ2-1
v_gene: TRBV19
d_gene: TRBD1
abundance: .
CDR3aa: CASVRGGQGREQFF
CDR3nt: TGTGCCAGTGTGAGGGGTGGACAGGGGCGTGAGCAGTTCTTC

j_gene: TRBJ2-2
v_gene: TRBV27
d_gene: .
abundance: .
CDR3aa: CASRQTFRNTGELFF
CDR3nt: TGTGCCAGCAGGCAGACCTTCCGGAACACCGGGGAGCTGTTTTTT

j_gene: TRBJ1-2
v_gene: TRBV28
d_gene: .
abundance: .
CDR3aa: CASSLSHRIYGYTF
CDR3nt: TGTGCCAGCAGTTTGTCACACAGGATCTATGGCTACACCTTC

j_gene: TRBJ1-4
v_gene: TRBV13
d_gene: .
abundance: few
CDR3aa: CASRLKDSSPELFF
CDR3nt: TGTGCCAGCAGACTGAAGGACAGTTCTCCTGAACTGTTTTTT

j_gene: TRBJ2-2
v_gene: TRBV5-1
d_gene: .
abundance: .
CDR3aa: CASSLSAANTGELFF
CDR3nt: TGCGCCAGCAGCTTGTCGGCGGCGAACACCGGGGAGCTGTTTTTT

j_gene: TRBJ2-3
v_gene: TRBV27
d_gene: .
abundance: once
CDR3aa: CASSLRLVYATDTQYF
CDR3nt: TGTGCCAGCAGTTTAAGGCTCGTCTATGCGACAGATACGCAGTATTTT

j_gene: TRBJ2-5
v_gene: TRBV6-5
d_gene: TRBD1
abundance: .
CDR3aa: CASSKQTRGLETQYF
CDR3nt: TGTGCCAGCAGCAAGCAGACCAGGGGGCTGGAGACCCAGTACTTC

j_gene: TRBJ2-6
v_gene: TRBV5-1
d_gene: .
abundance: .
CDR3aa: CASSSGGGPQSGANVLTF
CDR3nt: TGCGCCAGCAGCTCGGGCGGCGGCCCCCAATCCGGGGCCAACGTCCTGACTTTC

j_gene: TRBJ1-2
v_gene: TRBV19
d_gene: .
abundance: .
CDR3aa: CASIRQGQNYGYTF
CDR3nt: TGTGCCAGTATCAGGCAGGGACAAAACTATGGCTACACCTTC

j_gene: TRBJ2-2
v_gene: TRBV9
d_gene: .
abundance: .
CDR3aa: CASSTSHGVGELFF
CDR3nt: TGTGCCAGCAGCACCAGTCACGGGGTCGGGGAGCTGTTTTTT

j_gene: TRBJ1-1
v_gene: TRBV5-4
d_gene: .
abundance: .
CDR3aa: CASSIPNSGSEAFF
CDR3nt: TGTGCCAGCAGCATACCCAACAGCGGCTCTGAAGCTTTCTTT

j_gene: TRBJ1-5
v_gene: TRBV19
d_gene: .
abundance: .
CDR3aa: CASSTPGEGGNQPQHF
CDR3nt: TGTGCCAGTAGTACCCCCGGGGAGGGGGGGAATCAGCCCCAGCATTTT

j_gene: TRBJ1-1
v_gene: TRBV6-4
d_gene: .
abundance: .
CDR3aa: CASSVSGAFF
CDR3nt: TGTGCCAGCAGTGTCTCGGGAGCTTTCTTT

j_gene: TRBJ2-1
v_gene: TRBV28
d_gene: TRBD2
abundance: .
CDR3aa: CASSLGSGGPYNEQFF
CDR3nt: TGTGCCAGCAGTTTAGGTTCGGGGGGTCCCTACAATGAGCAGTTCTTC

j_gene: TRBJ1-1
v_gene: TRBV11-2
d_gene: .
abundance: .
CDR3aa: CASSADRNTEAFF
CDR3nt: TGTGCCAGCAGCGCGGACAGGAACACTGAAGCTTTCTTT

j_gene: TRBJ1-4
v_gene: TRBV15
d_gene: .
abundance: .
CDR3aa: CATSRARGYEKLFF
CDR3nt: TGTGCCACCAGCAGAGCCAGGGGATACGAAAAACTGTTTTTT

j_gene: TRBJ2-7
v_gene: TRBV10-1
d_gene: .
abundance: .
CDR3aa: CASSERRDKRIIDEYF
CDR3nt: TGCGCCAGCAGTGAACGTCGGGACAAAAGGATTATTGACGAGTACTTC

j_gene: TRBJ2-1
v_gene: TRBV7-9
d_gene: .
abundance: .
CDR3aa: CASSLENEQFF
CDR3nt: TGTGCCAGCAGCTTAGAGAATGAGCAGTTCTTC

j_gene: TRBJ2-7
v_gene: TRBV5-1
d_gene: TRBD1
abundance: .
CDR3aa: CASSLGTGLEQYF
CDR3nt: TGCGCCAGCAGCTTGGGGACAGGGCTCGAGCAGTACTTC

j_gene: TRBJ2-3
v_gene: TRBV7-3
d_gene: .
abundance: .
CDR3aa: CASSSGSGTQYF
CDR3nt: TGTGCCAGCAGTTCGGGATCTGGTACGCAGTATTTT

j_gene: TRBJ1-2
v_gene: TRBV5-6
d_gene: TRBD1
abundance: .
CDR3aa: CASSPGVQGARYYGYTF
CDR3nt: TGTGCCAGCAGCCCCGGGGTGCAGGGGGCGAGATACTATGGCTACACCTTC

j_gene: TRBJ2-2
v_gene: TRBV7-8
d_gene: .
abundance: .
CDR3aa: CASSLARAGPRGGTGELFF
CDR3nt: TGTGCCAGCAGCTTAGCTCGGGCAGGGCCCCGAGGAGGCACCGGGGAGCTGTTTTTT

j_gene: TRBJ2-5
v_gene: TRBV6-5
d_gene: TRBD2
abundance: .
CDR3aa: CASSRTSGLETQYF
CDR3nt: TGTGCCAGCAGTCGGACTAGCGGGCTAGAGACCCAGTACTTC

j_gene: TRBJ2-5
v_gene: TRBV5-1
d_gene: TRBD1
abundance: .
CDR3aa: CASSFGGQGAEETQYF
CDR3nt: TGCGCCAGCAGCTTCGGGGGACAGGGGGCTGAGGAGACCCAGTACTTC

j_gene: TRBJ2-1
v_gene: TRBV7-3
d_gene: .
abundance: .
CDR3aa: CASSLGGEQFF
CDR3nt: TGTGCCAGCAGCTTAGGGGGCGAGCAGTTCTTC

j_gene: TRBJ2-3
v_gene: TRBV25-1
d_gene: .
abundance: .
CDR3aa: CASSALGTDTQYF
CDR3nt: TGTGCCAGCAGTGCGTTGGGCACAGATACGCAGTATTTT

j_gene: TRBJ2-7
v_gene: TRBV30
d_gene: .
abundance: .
CDR3aa: CAWKGDYAYEQYF
CDR3nt: TGTGCCTGGAAGGGGGACTACGCTTACGAGCAGTACTTC

j_gene: TRBJ2-7
v_gene: TRBV14
d_gene: .
abundance: .
CDR3aa: CASSQGAVNLQHF
CDR3nt: TGTGCCAGCAGCCAAGGGGCCGTCAATTTGCAGCACTTC